A single sample is the source of the 18 T cell receptor beta chains below, sequenced in a study of T cell responses to AZD1222 COVID-19 vaccine (dated by TCRdb to the early 2020s). Libraries were prepared through the immunoSEQ multiplex PCR assay. TCRdb retrieved this table from immuneACCESS and kept in-frame rearrangements only. Not all clones are present; in checked studies, unresolved V genes account for under half, and no reason is known for the remainder. Here the sample has roughly 130,000 clones; around 94% occur a single time. Approximately 6.3% of the sample is taken by the ten largest. Explained via the paper, the time point label denotes: baseline before first vaccination. Sequences were derived from peripheral blood, sampled on day 0 of AZD1222 vaccination. The receptors were sampled from an adult in good health.

The rearrangement uses TRBV11-3 and TRBJ2-5; D might be TRBD2 (6 bases). CDR3 length: 15 residues. V was cut by 1 base and J by 1 base, with 10 bases left in between. Germline V gene data show CDR1 as SGHNT and CDR2 as YENEEA. The CDR3 protein is CASSLGLVGQETQYF. CDR3 sequence (DNA): TGTGCCAGCAGCTTAGGACTAGTTGGCCAAGAGACCCAGTACTTC.

The chain carries TRBV9 and TRBJ2-3, with D hard to call. Germline lookup yields CDR1 SGDLS and CDR2 YYNGEE. Trimming pared 4 bases from V and 2 bases from J, leaving 11 bases between. The CDR3 has 14 amino acids. The CDR3 sequence is CASSFYRPTDTQYF. The CDR3 DNA reads as TGTGCCAGCAGCTTTTATCGCCCCACAGATACGCAGTATTTT.

The genes are TRBV19 and TRBJ1-2; D is uncertain. The CDR3 covers 13 residues. Per the germline V gene, CDR1 is LNHDA and CDR2 is SQIVND (reference sequence). V was clipped by 6 bases and J by 0 bases, with 8 bases between them. The CDR3 region is CASSRSANYGYTF. The CDR3 DNA reads TGTGCCAGTAGCCGGTCAGCTAACTATGGCTACACCTTC.

The rearrangement links TRBV5-1 to TRBJ1-3, with D possibly being TRBD1 (5 bases). The V gene's germline CDR1 is SGHRS and CDR2 YFSETQ. V lost 0 bases to trimming and J lost 1 base, with 11 bases between them. The CDR3 spans 16 residues. CDR3 protein: CASSLEGGGSGNTIYF. CDR3 nucleotide sequence: TGCGCCAGCAGCTTGGAAGGTGGGGGATCTGGAAACACCATATATTTT.

The chain is built from TRBV19 and TRBJ2-7; TRBD1 is a possible D gene (6 bases). The CDR3 extends over 18 amino acids. Germline assignment: CDR1 LNHDA and CDR2 SQIVND (reference sequence). Between the trimmed V and J ends, which lost 3 bases and 4 bases, there was a span of 25 bases. For the CDR3, the DNA is TGTGCCAGTAGTATGGGAAAGTTAACAGGGTCCTTTGGGTACGAGCAGTACTTC. This sequence encodes CASSMGKLTGSFGYEQYF.

V gene TRBV5-1 combines with J gene TRBJ1-4; D gene unclear. The CDR3 spans 15 residues. V was pared by 0 bases and J by 12 bases, with 18 bases between. Germline CDR1 is SGHRS and CDR2 is YFSETQ. Here the CDR3 reads CASSLASDPWVELFF. The CDR3 nucleotides read TGCGCCAGCAGCTTGGCCTCGGACCCTTGGGTGGAACTGTTTTTT. Full variable domain (rest looked up from reference TRBV5-1 and TRBJ1-4): KAGVTQTPRYLIKTRGQQVTLSCSPISGHRSVSWYQQTPGQGLQFLFEYFSETQRNKGNFPGRFSGRQFSNSRSEMNVSTLELGDSALYLCASSLASDPWVELFFGSGTQLSVL.

The gene calls are TRBV7-3 and TRBJ1-1, with D unclear. The germline V gene encodes CDR1 SGHTA and CDR2 FQGTGA. With 5 bases removed from V and 2 bases from J, the gap between germline ends came to 9 bases. The CDR3 consists of 13 residues. The CDR3 here is CASSPGGNTEAFF. The CDR3 DNA is TGTGCCAGCAGCCCGGGAGGAAACACTGAAGCTTTCTTT.

This chain uses TRBV14 with TRBJ2-1; D remains unclear. Germline V gives CDR1 SGHDN, CDR2 FVKESK. V dropped 1 base and J dropped 13 bases, with 17 bases sitting between them. The CDR3 length is 14 residues. This chain's CDR3 is CASSQVLVNSVQFF. The CDR3 DNA reads as TGTGCCAGCAGCCAAGTACTGGTAAATTCAGTTCAGTTCTTC.

This clone was picked up one time. The CDR3 DNA reads as TGTGCCAGCAGTTTACTGGTCACTGAAGCTTTCTTT. It is translated as CASSLLVTEAFF. V is TRBV28 and J is TRBJ1-1; D remains ambiguous. This CDR3 has 12 residues. CDR1 and CDR2 (germline): MDHEN, SYDVKM. Trimming removed 2 bases from V and 4 bases from J, with 5 bases in between.

The chain uses TRBV19 and TRBJ1-5; D call uncertain. Trimming removed 5 bases from V and 6 bases from J, with 17 bases in between. The CDR3 has 15 amino acids. Germline V gene data show CDR1 as LNHDA and CDR2 as SQIVND (reference sequence). CDR3 nucleotides: TGTGCCAGTAGTCCCCAGACCACTAGGAGTCAGCCCCAGCATTTT. Translated: CASSPQTTRSQPQHF.

This clone was observed a single time. This CDR3 reads CASSSPPPQVNTEAFF. In DNA form, the CDR3 reads TGTGCCAGCAGTTCGCCGCCCCCGCAGGTCAACACTGAAGCTTTCTTT. V gene TRBV6-2 or TRBV6-3 combines with J gene TRBJ1-1; D gene ambiguous. Germline CDR1 reads MNHEY; CDR2 reads SVGEGT. V lost 4 bases to trimming and J lost 2 bases, with 17 bases between them. The CDR3 covers 16 residues.

The chain couples TRBV6-5 to TRBJ1-1, with 9 bases matching TRBD1. Trimming cost V 6 bases and J 1 base; bases outside gene matches: 6. The CDR3 totals 15 residues. CDR1 and CDR2 (germline): MNHEY, SVGAGI. The DNA for the CDR3 is TGTGCCAGCAGCCTCACGGGACAGGGGAACACTGAAGCTTTCTTT. As protein: CASSLTGQGNTEAFF.

This clone came up once. This chain joins TRBV4-3 and TRBJ2-7; TRBD2 aligns across 9 bases. After removal of 0 bases from V and 4 bases from J, the junction contained 7 bases not matched to a gene. Germline CDR1 is LGHNA and CDR2 is YSLEER. The CDR3 contains 16 residues. The chain's CDR3 is CASSQDLGLAGYEQYF. The CDR3 DNA sequence: TGCGCCAGCAGCCAAGATTTAGGTCTAGCGGGATACGAGCAGTACTTC.

This sequence joins TRBV30 and TRBJ1-5; D possibly corresponds to TRBD1 (6 bases). Trimming stripped 0 bases from V and 9 bases from J, with 15 bases between. Germline-derived CDR1 and CDR2 are GTSNPN and SVGIG (reference sequence). The CDR3 spans 14 residues. The CDR3 DNA is TGTGCCTGGAGTGTACAAGGGGGTGGACGGCCCCAGCATTTT. It translates to CAWSVQGGGRPQHF.

DNA for the CDR3: TGTGCCAGCAGCTTTGACAGCTACGAGCAGTACTTC. Translating gives CASSFDSYEQYF. V is TRBV5-5 and J is TRBJ2-7; D possibly corresponds to TRBD1 (5 bases). The CDR3 contains 12 residues. V was shortened by 2 bases and J by 3 bases, with 6 bases between the two germline ends. Germline CDR1 and CDR2: SGHKS and YYEKEE (reference sequence).

The rearrangement links TRBV9 to TRBJ2-3; D unclear. The CDR3 extends over 12 amino acids. Per the germline V gene, CDR1 is SGDLS and CDR2 is YYNGEE. V dropped 0 bases and J dropped 6 bases, with 5 bases sitting between them. The CDR3 sequence: CASSVGSDTQYF. CDR3 coding DNA: TGTGCCAGCAGCGTAGGGTCCGATACGCAGTATTTT.

V gene TRBV6-5 combines with J gene TRBJ1-4; no clear D gene. This CDR3 is built from 15 residues. Trimming cost V 0 bases and J 3 bases, with 8 bases left between them. Germline V gene sequence: CDR1 MNHEY, CDR2 SVGAGI. In DNA form, the CDR3 reads TGTGCCAGCAGTTACTCCCATCGGGCTAATGAAAAACTGTTTTTT. Protein product: CASSYSHRANEKLFF.

This chain connects TRBV7-9 to TRBJ2-2; a possible D gene is TRBD1 (6 bases). V gave up 5 bases and J gave up 5 bases, with 18 bases separating them. This CDR3 is 16 amino acids long. In germline, CDR1 is SEHNR, CDR2 FQNEAQ (reference sequence). CDR3 region: CASSGYRDETTGELFF. The CDR3 DNA follows: TGTGCCAGCAGCGGTTACAGGGATGAAACTACCGGGGAGCTGTTTTTT.